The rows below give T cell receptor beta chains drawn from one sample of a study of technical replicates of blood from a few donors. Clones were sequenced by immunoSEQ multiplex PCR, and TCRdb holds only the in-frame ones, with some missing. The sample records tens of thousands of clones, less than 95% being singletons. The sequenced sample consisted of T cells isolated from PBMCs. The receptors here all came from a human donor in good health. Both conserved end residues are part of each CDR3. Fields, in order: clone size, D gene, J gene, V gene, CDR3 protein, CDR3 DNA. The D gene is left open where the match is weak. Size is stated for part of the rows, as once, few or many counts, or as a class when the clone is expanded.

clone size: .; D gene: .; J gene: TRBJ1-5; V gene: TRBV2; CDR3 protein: CASSEFITNQPQHF; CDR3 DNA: TGTGCCAGCAGTGAGTTTATAACTAATCAGCCCCAGCATTTT
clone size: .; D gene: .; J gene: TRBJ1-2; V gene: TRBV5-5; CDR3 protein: CASSLDRENYGYTF; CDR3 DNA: TGTGCCAGCAGCTTGGACAGGGAAAACTATGGCTACACCTTC
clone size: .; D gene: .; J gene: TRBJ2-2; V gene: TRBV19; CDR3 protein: CATMRGLGNTGELFF; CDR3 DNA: TGTGCCACCATGAGGGGACTGGGGAACACCGGGGAGCTGTTTTTT
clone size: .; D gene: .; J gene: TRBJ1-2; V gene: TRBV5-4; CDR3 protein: CASSLADYGYTF; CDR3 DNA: TGTGCCAGCAGCTTGGCAGACTATGGCTACACCTTC
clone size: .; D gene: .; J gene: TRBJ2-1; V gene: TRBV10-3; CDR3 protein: CAISDDYSDGEQFF; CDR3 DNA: TGTGCCATCAGTGATGACTATTCCGATGGTGAGCAGTTCTTC
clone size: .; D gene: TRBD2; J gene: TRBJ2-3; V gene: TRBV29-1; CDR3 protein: CSVEMVAGATGTDTQYF; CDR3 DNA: TGCAGCGTTGAAATGGTAGCGGGGGCTACGGGCACAGATACGCAGTATTTT
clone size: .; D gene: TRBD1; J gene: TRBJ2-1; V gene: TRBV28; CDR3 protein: CASSPPGQGFLFQFF; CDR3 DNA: TGTGCCAGCAGTCCCCCGGGACAGGGTTTCCTCTTTCAGTTCTTC
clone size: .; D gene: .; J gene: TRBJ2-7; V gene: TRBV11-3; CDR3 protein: CASSSILGGYEQYF; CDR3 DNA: TGTGCCAGCAGCTCAATCTTAGGGGGATACGAGCAGTACTTC
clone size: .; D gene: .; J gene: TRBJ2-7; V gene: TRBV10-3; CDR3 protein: CATRAGYEQYF; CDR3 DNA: TGTGCCACTCGAGCGGGCTACGAGCAGTACTTC
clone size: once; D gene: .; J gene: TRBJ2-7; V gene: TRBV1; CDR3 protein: CTSSNLASGRPNSYEQYF; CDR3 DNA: TGCACCAGCAGCAATTTAGCTAGCGGGAGGCCCAACTCCTACGAGCAGTACTTC
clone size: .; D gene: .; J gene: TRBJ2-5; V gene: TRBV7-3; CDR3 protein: CASSGGGGGTQYF; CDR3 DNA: TGTGCCAGCAGCGGAGGGGGGGGAGGGACCCAGTACTTC
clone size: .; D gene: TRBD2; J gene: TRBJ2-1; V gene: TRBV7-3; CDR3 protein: CASSLSGGENYNEQFF; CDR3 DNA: TGTGCCAGCAGCCTTAGCGGGGGGGAAAACTACAATGAGCAGTTCTTC
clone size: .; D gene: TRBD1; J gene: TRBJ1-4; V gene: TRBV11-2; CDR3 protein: CASSPYRGVNEKLFF; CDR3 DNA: TGTGCCAGCAGCCCTTACAGGGGGGTGAATGAAAAACTGTTTTTT
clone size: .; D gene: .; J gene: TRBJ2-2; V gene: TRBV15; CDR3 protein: CATSRDSIPRGELFF; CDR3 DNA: TGTGCCACCAGCAGAGATAGCATTCCGCGGGGGGAGCTGTTTTTT
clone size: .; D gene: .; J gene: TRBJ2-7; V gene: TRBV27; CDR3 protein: CASSFSTAYEQYF; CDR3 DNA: TGTGCCAGCAGTTTCTCAACAGCCTACGAGCAGTACTTC
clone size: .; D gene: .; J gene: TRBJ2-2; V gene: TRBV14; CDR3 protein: CASSQDYTGELFF; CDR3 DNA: TGTGCCAGCAGCCAAGACTACACCGGGGAGCTGTTTTTT
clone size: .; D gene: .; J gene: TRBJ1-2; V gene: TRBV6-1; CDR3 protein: CASSETHTNYGYTF; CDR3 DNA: TGTGCCAGCAGTGAAACCCACACTAACTATGGCTACACCTTC
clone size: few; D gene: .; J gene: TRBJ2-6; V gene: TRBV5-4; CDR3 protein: CASSLRRYATGSSGANVLTF; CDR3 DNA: TGTGCCAGCAGCTTGCGCCGGTACGCGACAGGAAGCTCTGGGGCCAACGTCCTGACTTTC
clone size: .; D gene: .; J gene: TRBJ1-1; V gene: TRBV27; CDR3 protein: CASSYVPGLHETFTEAFF; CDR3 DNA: TGTGCCAGCAGTTACGTACCGGGTCTACACGAAACATTCACTGAAGCTTTCTTT
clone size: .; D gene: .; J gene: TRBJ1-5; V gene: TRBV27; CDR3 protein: CASSLSRPPGQPQHF; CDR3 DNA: TGTGCCAGCAGTTTATCGAGGCCCCCTGGCCAGCCCCAGCATTTT
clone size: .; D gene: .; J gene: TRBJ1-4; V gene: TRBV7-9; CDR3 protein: CASSPRERATNEKLFF; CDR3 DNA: TGTGCCAGCAGCCCAAGGGAGAGAGCAACTAATGAAAAACTGTTTTTT
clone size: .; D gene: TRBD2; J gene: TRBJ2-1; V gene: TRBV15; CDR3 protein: CATSRVPSGGANEQFF; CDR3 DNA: TGTGCCACCAGCAGAGTTCCTAGCGGGGGGGCCAATGAGCAGTTCTTC
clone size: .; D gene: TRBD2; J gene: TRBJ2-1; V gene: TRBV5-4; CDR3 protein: CASSEGLAGANEQFF; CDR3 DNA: TGTGCCAGCAGCGAGGGACTAGCGGGGGCCAATGAGCAGTTCTTC
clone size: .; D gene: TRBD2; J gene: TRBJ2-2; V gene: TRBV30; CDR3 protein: CAWSGGGARELFF; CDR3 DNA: TGTGCCTGGAGTGGCGGGGGGGCTAGGGAGCTGTTTTTT
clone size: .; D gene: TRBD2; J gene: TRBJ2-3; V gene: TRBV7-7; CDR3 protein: CASSRSGGAADTQYF; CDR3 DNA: TGTGCTAGCAGCCGCAGCGGGGGGGCCGCAGATACGCAGTATTTT
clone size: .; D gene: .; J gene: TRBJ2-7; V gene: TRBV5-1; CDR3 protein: CASSLSAGSYEQYF; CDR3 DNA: TGCGCCAGCAGCTTGTCTGCGGGTTCCTACGAGCAGTACTTC
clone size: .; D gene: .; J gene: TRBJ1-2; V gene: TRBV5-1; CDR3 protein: CASSRGWGQDYYGYTF; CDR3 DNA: TGCGCCAGCAGCCGAGGTTGGGGGCAGGATTACTATGGCTACACCTTC
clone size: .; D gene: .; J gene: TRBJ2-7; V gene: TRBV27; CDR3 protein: CASSANLDPSYEQYF; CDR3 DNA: TGTGCCAGCAGTGCGAACCTAGACCCCTCCTACGAGCAGTACTTC
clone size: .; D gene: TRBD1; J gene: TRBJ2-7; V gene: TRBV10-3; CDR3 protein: CAIKGTGRSGSYEQYF; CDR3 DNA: TGTGCCATCAAGGGGACAGGTCGGAGTGGGAGTTACGAGCAGTACTTC
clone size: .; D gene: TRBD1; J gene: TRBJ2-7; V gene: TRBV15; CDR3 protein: CATSRRNIAGTGSYEQYF; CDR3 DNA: TGTGCCACCAGCAGGCGGAATATAGCCGGGACAGGTTCCTACGAGCAGTACTTC
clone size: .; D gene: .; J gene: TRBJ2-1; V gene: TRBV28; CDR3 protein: CASSSPSGGGKYNEQFF; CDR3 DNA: TGTGCCAGCAGTTCACCCTCAGGCGGGGGCAAGTACAATGAGCAGTTCTTC
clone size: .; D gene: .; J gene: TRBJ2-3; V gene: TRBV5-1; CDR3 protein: CASSLAGGTDTQYF; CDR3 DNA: TGCGCCAGCAGCTTAGCAGGCGGCACAGATACGCAGTATTTT
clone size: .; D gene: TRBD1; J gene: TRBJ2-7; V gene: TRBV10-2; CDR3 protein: CASRTGTGWIF; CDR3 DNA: TGCGCCAGCAGAACCGGGACAGGGTGGATCTTC
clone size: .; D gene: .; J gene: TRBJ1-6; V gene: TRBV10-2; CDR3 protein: CASSESRVESLSKLVFSPLHF; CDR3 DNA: TGCGCCAGCAGTGAGTCGAGGGTAGAGAGTTTGTCAAAGTTGGTTTTCTCACCCCTCCACTTT
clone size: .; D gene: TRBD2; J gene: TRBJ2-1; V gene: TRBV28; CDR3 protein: CASTLGLAEHNEQFF; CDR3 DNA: TGTGCCAGCACCTTAGGACTAGCGGAACACAATGAGCAGTTCTTC
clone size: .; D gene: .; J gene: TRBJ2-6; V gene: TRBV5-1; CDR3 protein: CASSVDLAGANVLTF; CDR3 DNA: TGCGCCAGCAGCGTGGACCTAGCTGGGGCCAACGTCCTGACTTTC
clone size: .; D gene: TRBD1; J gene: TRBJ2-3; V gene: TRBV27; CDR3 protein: CASSADRATSTDTQYF; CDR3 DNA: TGTGCCAGCAGTGCCGACAGGGCTACTAGCACAGATACGCAGTATTTT
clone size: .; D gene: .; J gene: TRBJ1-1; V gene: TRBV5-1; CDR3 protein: CASSLVGGAEAFF; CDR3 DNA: TGCGCCAGCAGCTTGGTAGGGGGAGCTGAAGCTTTCTTT
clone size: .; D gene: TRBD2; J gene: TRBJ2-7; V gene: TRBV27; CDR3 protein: CASSLAGGFYEQYF; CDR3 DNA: TGTGCCAGCAGTTTAGCGGGAGGGTTTTACGAGCAGTACTTC
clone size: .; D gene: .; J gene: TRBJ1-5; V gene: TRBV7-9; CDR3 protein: CASSGDGDYQPQHF; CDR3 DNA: TGTGCCAGCAGCGGGGATGGGGACTATCAGCCCCAGCATTTT
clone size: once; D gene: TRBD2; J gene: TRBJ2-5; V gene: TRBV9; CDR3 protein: CASSVDDVIAGGPGETQYF; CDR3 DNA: TGTGCCAGCAGCGTAGATGATGTGATAGCGGGGGGGCCCGGAGAGACCCAGTACTTC
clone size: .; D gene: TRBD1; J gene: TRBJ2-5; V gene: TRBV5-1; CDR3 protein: CASSLEGQAYQETQYF; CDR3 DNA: TGCGCCAGCAGCTTGGAGGGACAGGCGTACCAAGAGACCCAGTACTTC
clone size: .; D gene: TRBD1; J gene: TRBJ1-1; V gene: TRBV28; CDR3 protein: CASSQGTGEAFF; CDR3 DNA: TGTGCCAGCAGTCAAGGGACAGGCGAAGCTTTCTTT
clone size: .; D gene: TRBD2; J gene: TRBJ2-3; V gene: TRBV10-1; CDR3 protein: CASSDVGGRSTDTQYF; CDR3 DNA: TGCGCCAGCAGTGATGTCGGCGGGAGAAGCACAGATACGCAGTATTTT
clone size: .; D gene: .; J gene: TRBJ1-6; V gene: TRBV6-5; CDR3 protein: CASSYLQESTPLHF; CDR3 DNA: TGTGCCAGCAGTTACCTGCAGGAAAGTACACCCCTCCACTTT
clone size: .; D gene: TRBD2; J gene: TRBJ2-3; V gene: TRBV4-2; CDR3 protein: CASSQEYLAGLFGDTQYF; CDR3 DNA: TGTGCCAGCAGCCAAGAGTATCTAGCGGGATTGTTTGGAGATACGCAGTATTTT
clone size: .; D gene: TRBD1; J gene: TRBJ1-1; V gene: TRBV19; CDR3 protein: CASSIETGGNTEAFF; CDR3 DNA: TGTGCCAGTAGTATCGAAACAGGGGGTAACACTGAAGCTTTCTTT
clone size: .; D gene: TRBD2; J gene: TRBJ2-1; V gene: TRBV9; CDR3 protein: CASSVGGLNNEQFF; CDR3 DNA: TGTGCCAGCAGCGTGGGGGGGTTGAACAATGAGCAGTTCTTC